The present entry profiles one T cell receptor (beta chain) with its context. Its antigen is unknown. Per-base quality was not reported, and no clone a single base away is much larger than it. This sample is part of a study of cytomegalovirus exposure and HLA in healthy donors (dated by TCRdb to 2016 to 2017). For context, the study as a whole: According to an earlier analysis of 587 of the donors, some 170 million T cells yielded 90 million to 130 million unique TCR beta sequences and approximately 280 Gb of sequence data. Using immunosequencing, the study profiled T cell repertoires from fewer than 850 subjects and related those repertoires to cytomegalovirus serostatus. Among around 400 genotyped donors of the cohort, an average of approximately 250,000 unique TCR beta nucleotide sequences were sequenced per donor, around 18% of them non-productive. High-throughput TCR immunosequencing, statistical association of individual TCRs with disease status, and machine learning were combined to predict cytomegalovirus infection status. The study was designed to test whether signatures of past pathogen exposure could be identified by cataloging public T cell receptors. The later analysis used no new phenotypic data to find candidate immune exposures, relying instead on TCR beta sequences and their occurrence across donors. Donor age, sex, ethnicity and CMV serostatus were compiled alongside the repertoire data. A later analysis re-examined previously published TCR beta repertoires from hundreds of donors and added high-resolution HLA genotyping to investigate patterns of TCR occurrence. Typing coverage varied by locus: about 620-630 donors for A, B, C, DRB1 and DQB1; about 520 for DQA1; approximately 610 for DPA1; approximately 490 for DPB1. An earlier analysis of approximately 630 of the donors applied high-throughput TCR beta sequencing to assess whether each TCR beta V gene segment acted as functional or pseudogenic. A few DR-DQ haplotypes were handled as single units for association and clustering because linkage in the cohort was strong. All discovery cohort repertoires had been generated using a single sequencing platform. The genetic ancestry cluster associated with self-reported Caucasian donors included about 81% of the 300 to 450 genotyped donors. In addition to the first cohort of around 670 subjects, a separate validation cohort of approximately 130 different subjects was used. An early release that covered several hundred HLA-typed donors contained about 300 gigabases of sequencing data and tens of millions of unique TCR sequences. Class I and class II HLA loci were covered by the typing at four-digit resolution. In a later genetic analysis, genome-wide SNP genotypes for about three fifths of the 666 donors were used, and that subset was treated as a discovery cohort.

From its cysteine to its phenylalanine, the CDR3 spans 11 amino acids. CDR3 DNA only is kept here, 33 bases in frame from base 1. Per the germline V gene, ENHRY is the CDR1 and SYGVKD is the CDR2. Libraries were prepared through the immunoSEQ multiplex PCR assay. A mixture of 60 forward primers for TCR Vbeta segments and 13 reverse primers for TCR Jbeta segments was used in the multiplex PCR. The CDR3 region of rearranged TCR beta genes was amplified from genomic DNA with a multiplex PCR assay. Amplified TCR beta libraries were sequenced as 87-base-pair reads on the Illumina HiSeq System. The authors processed their data as follows. A later analysis counted some 74 million unique TCR beta chains across the 650 to 700 repertoires, and 9 million to 14 million of these chains were shared by at least two donors. To remove PCR and sequencing errors, raw reads were error-corrected and collapsed into unique sequences using a nearest-neighbor algorithm that merged closely related sequences. CDR3 sequences were aligned to IMGT reference sequences to assign V, D and J gene segments. Each retained sequence needed at least a six-nucleotide match to both a V gene segment and a J gene segment. Rearrangements were called productive when the CDR3 lacked stop codons and stayed in frame with V and J; all others were non-productive. CDR3 was defined according to IMGT convention as the region running from the second conserved V-encoded cysteine to the conserved J-encoded phenylalanine. Sequences without an unambiguous match to a single V gene segment were excluded from the earlier analysis of several hundred of the donors. In an earlier analysis of 450 to 700 of the donors, V segments were called functional above 56.7% productive rearrangements and were called segregating when the between-donor standard deviation exceeded 5%. A statistical classification framework was built for diagnosing cytomegalovirus status from the catalog of TCR beta chain sequences. In a later analysis, TCR nucleotide sequences were compared against IMGT/GENE-DB human TR gene sequences so that V and J genes could be assigned. A later analysis assigned CDR3 sequences and most-parsimonious VDJ recombination scenarios with the TCRdist pipeline. In a later analysis, every TCR beta chain was defined by the combination of its CDR3 amino acid sequence and its V-gene family, and reads without a unique V-gene family were dropped. To address suspected cross-contamination and a sequencing artifact, a later analysis removed roughly 580 highly shared, low-generation-probability nucleotide sequences. For each public chain, a later analysis derived a clonal expansion index from normalized ranks of inferred template counts within each repertoire. In a later analysis, generation probabilities were computed using a VDJ recombination model fitted to out-of-frame rearrangements, and the results were checked against IGoR. In a later analysis, hypergeometric tests were used to score TCR-TCR, TCR-HLA and TCR-CMV co-occurrence, with a repertoire-size bias correction applied to TCR pairs. To estimate false discovery rates, a later analysis permuted the HLA or CMV assignments 20 times. In a later analysis, co-occurring TCRs were grouped using DBSCAN, with TCRdist sequence similarity added in when clustering inside HLA-allele-positive subsets. Repertoires with fewer than 30,000 or more than 120,000 public chains, plus five repertoires with anomalous nucleotide sharing, were excluded from co-occurrence clustering. TCRdb limited this immuneACCESS table to in-frame rearrangements with V and J called. A share of clones is missing; checked studies link under half to unresolved V genes, and the rest is unexplained. V and J calls and clone size come straight from that table; D and trimming were deduced from the DNA. Counted in this sample were about 150,000 clones; more than 75% of them appeared once. The ten largest clonotypes hold around 3.2% of the sample.

In total, 500 to 700 healthy bone marrow donors made up the cohort. At the time of sampling, all cohort members were nominally healthy, though unrecorded immune exposures were likely present. Of the 666 cohort members, nearly 300 had a positive CMV serostatus and just over 350 had a negative one, while no CMV serostatus was recorded for the donor. A peripheral blood sample was provided by each donor, and peripheral blood mononuclear cells were used for TCR beta sequencing. Genomic DNA extraction from the blood cell samples was performed with the Qiagen DNeasy Blood Extraction Kit. Overall study results and their limits: In an earlier analysis of around 600 of the donors, most TCR beta V segments appeared in productive rearrangements about 87% or about 30% of the time, broadly matching IMGT annotations. The study gave a list of 150 to 200 TCR beta chains associated with cytomegalovirus. Because the 87-base-pair reads could not distinguish some IMGT-functional V segments, including TRBV6-2 and TRBV6-3, those segments were excluded. Assigning TCR associations to individual alleles was difficult when HLA alleles, especially DR and DQ, strongly co-occurred. While some public TCRs were present in many individuals, most TCR sequences turned up only very rarely across donors. Most CMV-associated TCR beta chains appeared to be HLA-restricted in a later analysis, and the HLA associations seemed to be driven largely by CMV exposure. Three of the identified cytomegalovirus-associated TCR beta chains were confirmed in vitro to be specific for cytomegalovirus antigens. A group of highly shared sequence variants was considered likely to be a technical artifact of the sequencing pipeline. Because HLA typing was missing for some donors at each locus, association tests included only the typed subset. A later analysis found that HLA-associated TCR beta chains were more clonally expanded and had lower generation probabilities than equally common non-associated chains. Cytomegalovirus status was reported to be diagnosed by the classifier with high specificity and sensitivity in both the original and validation cohorts. A later genetic analysis reported fewer N-insertions in productive TCRs among donors in an Asian-associated ancestry cluster than the roughly 700-donor mean. Because counts were too low, seventeen rarely observed V segments, including chromosome 9 orphons, were left out of the earlier analysis of a few hundred of the donors. Linkage disequilibrium might explain the correlated functional status among segregating V segments, but an unknown experimental factor could not be ruled out. A further reported finding was that TCR beta sequences accurately predicted the HLA-A and HLA-B alleles for most subjects in the first cohort. Only TCR beta chains were sequenced in this cohort, and the absence of alpha or paired-chain data limited detectable features. Specific HLA alleles were associated with over 15,000 TCR beta sequences at a false discovery rate of 0.05 in a later analysis. V-gene and J-gene trimming of TCR beta chains was associated with a missense DCLRE1C variant in a later genetic analysis, and the association was replicated in an independent cohort. The only immune exposure information available for the cohort was CMV serostatus. The authors suggested that the approach could potentially be extended to other disease states and immunological phenotypes. The presence/absence analyses assumed that sequencing depth was roughly uniform across donors, and that assumption may not be true. In a later analysis, TCR association rates were found to vary across HLA loci, with the most associated TCRs seen for DRB1 alleles and the fewest for HLA-C alleles. According to a later analysis, parvovirus B19, influenza, CMV and Epstein-Barr virus appeared linked to several top co-occurrence clusters.

Source material: PBMCs. Recombination connected TRBV10-3 to TRBJ2-7, and possibly TRBD1, on 5 matching bases. The sequence was obtained from a human donor in good health. The bases read TGTGCGTCTGGGGCTACCTACGAGCAGTACTTC. Translated, it gives CASGATYEQYF.